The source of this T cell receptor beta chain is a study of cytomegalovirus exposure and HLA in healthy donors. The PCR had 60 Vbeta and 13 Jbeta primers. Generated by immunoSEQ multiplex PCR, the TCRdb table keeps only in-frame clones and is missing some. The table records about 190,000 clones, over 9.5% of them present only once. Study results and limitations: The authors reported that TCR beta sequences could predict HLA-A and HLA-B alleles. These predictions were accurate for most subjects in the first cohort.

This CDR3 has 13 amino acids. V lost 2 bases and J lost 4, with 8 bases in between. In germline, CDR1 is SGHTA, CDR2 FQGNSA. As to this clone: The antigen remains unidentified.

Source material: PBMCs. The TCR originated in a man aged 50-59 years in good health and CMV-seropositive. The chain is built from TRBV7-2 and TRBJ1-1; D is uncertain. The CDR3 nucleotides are TGTGCCAGCAGCTTAATAGGGAGCACTGAAGCTTTCTTT. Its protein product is CASSLIGSTEAFF.